The sequence of this T cell receptor (beta chain) was determined in a study of blood T cell repertoires in COVID-19. Measured with immunoSEQ multiplex PCR; TCRdb has only the in-frame clones, and not every one. Counted here are 250,000 to 350,000 clones, 70% to 90% occurring once; the ten biggest clones make up around 9.3%. Per the germline V gene, CDR1 is LGHDT and CDR2 is YNNKEL (reference sequence). Trimming cost V 4 bases and J 4 bases, with 13 bases left between them. This CDR3 is built from 14 residues. This study enrolled people aged roughly 18 to 89 from about 24 US geographic areas. Cohorts were determined from participant-reported clinical history. Donors in Cohort 3 who had recovered were those with two negative PCRs, healthcare professional clearance, or resolution of their symptoms.

The genes are TRBV3-1 (or the pseudogene TRBV3-2) and TRBJ2-5; D not certain. The TCR sequence derives from a woman younger than 35 who had recovered from COVID-19. Material: PBMCs or T cells enriched from blood (not recorded which). CDR3 protein: CASSPSSRVETQYF. The CDR3 coding sequence is TGTGCCAGCAGCCCTTCTTCCCGGGTAGAGACCCAGTACTTC.